This entry lists 28 T cell receptor beta chains sequenced from one sample in a study of shared T cell receptors in the human thymus. Profiled with immunoSEQ multiplex PCR; TCRdb holds only in-frame clones, not every one. The sample carries 450,000 to 650,000 clones, about four fifths recorded once. Separately, the same data were catalogued under a study of human thymus T cells.

Sequenced: thymocytes. The receptors here all came from a boy younger than two with a congenital heart defect.

The V and J genes are TRBV11-2 and TRBJ2-7; TRBD2 matches 8 bases. The V gene's germline CDR1 is SGHAT and CDR2 FQNNGV. This CDR3 region has 16 residues. The ends lost 3 bases at V and 3 bases at J; junction bases unmatched: 10. The CDR3 coding sequence is TGTGCCAGCAGCTTTTTTTTACTGAGCGGGAGCTACGAGCAGTACTTC. Its translation is CASSFFLLSGSYEQYF.

The chain uses TRBV9 and TRBJ2-3, with TRBD2 matching 14 bases. The CDR3 length is 20 residues. Germline CDR1 and CDR2: SGDLS and YYNGEE. After removal of 3 bases from V and 3 bases from J, the junction contained 15 bases not matched to a gene. CDR3 sequence reads: CASSANTGTSGRYRTDTQYF. CDR3 nucleotides: TGTGCCAGCAGCGCGAATACCGGGACTAGCGGGAGATATCGAACAGATACGCAGTATTTT.

The chain joins TRBV28 to TRBJ1-5; D may be TRBD1 (6 bases). The germline V gene has CDR1 MDHEN and CDR2 SYDVKM. The CDR3 sequence is 21 residues long. Trimming took 3 bases from V and 3 from J, leaving 30 bases between them. The chain's CDR3 is CASSLGTPFLQGSMVNQPQHF. The CDR3 nucleotides are TGTGCCAGCAGTTTGGGAACTCCATTCTTACAGGGCTCTATGGTCAATCAGCCCCAGCATTTT.

The chain recombines TRBV27 with TRBJ2-3; perhaps TRBD1 as D (5 bases). This CDR3 is 18 amino acids long. V was clipped by 4 bases and J by 0 bases, with 20 bases between them. CDR1 is MNHEY and CDR2 is SMNVEV in the germline V gene (reference sequence). The CDR3 protein is CASSSIPGLTTSTDTQYF. The CDR3 region has the DNA TGTGCCAGCAGTTCTATTCCAGGGCTAACCACTAGCACAGATACGCAGTATTTT.

This clone was recorded a few times. This rearrangement joins TRBV6-5 to TRBJ1-4; TRBD1 agrees at 8 bases. The CDR3 sequence is 15 residues long. Unmatched junction bases numbered 7, after V lost 4 bases and J lost 6 bases. Germline V gene sequence: CDR1 MNHEY, CDR2 SVGAGI. The CDR3 DNA follows: TGTGCCAGCAGTTCCACCGGGACAGGTGATGAAAAACTGTTTTTT. Its translation: CASSSTGTGDEKLFF.

CDR3 in DNA: TGCGCCAGCAGCGGGGACTGGGGGTACGAGCAGTACTTC. Its protein is CASSGDWGYEQYF. This sequence joins TRBV5-1 and TRBJ2-7; TRBD2 is a possible D gene (6 bases). The CDR3 contains 13 residues. V dropped 4 bases and J dropped 4 bases, with 12 bases sitting between them. The germline CDR1 and CDR2 sequences are SGHRS and YFSETQ.

The gene calls are TRBV27 and TRBJ2-3; D might be TRBD2 (5 bases). V gave up 5 bases and J gave up 5 bases, with 29 bases separating them. The CDR3 runs 19 residues. Germline V lookup: CDR1 MNHEY, CDR2 SMNVEV (reference sequence). The DNA for the CDR3 is TGTGCCAGCAGTCGAAGTCATGACTCTCGGACTTGGCTCGGAGATACGCAGTATTTT. Translated: CASSRSHDSRTWLGDTQYF.

V is TRBV5-8 and J is TRBJ2-5; the match to TRBD1 covers 8 bases. The CDR3 has 14 amino acids. V lost 4 bases, J lost 5 bases, and 7 bases stayed unmatched. Germline V CDR1 and CDR2: SGHTS, YDEGEE. The CDR3 is CASSTRDRSETQYF. CDR3 DNA sequence: TGTGCCAGCAGCACCCGGGACAGGTCTGAGACCCAGTACTTC. The whole variable domain, remainder taken from reference TRBV5-8 and TRBJ2-5, is EAGVTQSPTHLIKTRGQQATLRCSPISGHTSVYWYQQALGLGLQFLLWYDEGEERNRGNFPPRFSGRQFPNYSSELNVNALELEDSALYLCASSTRDRSETQYFGPGTRLLVL.

The chain employs TRBV30 and TRBJ2-3; TRBD2 might be the D (6 bases). V lost 0 bases, J lost 0 bases, and 13 bases lay in between. The CDR3 is 16 amino acids. Germline V CDR1 and CDR2: GTSNPN, SVGIG (reference sequence). The CDR3 loop reads CAWSVAPGRSTDTQYF. In DNA form, the CDR3 reads TGTGCCTGGAGTGTGGCCCCGGGGAGGAGCACAGATACGCAGTATTTT. The whole variable domain, remainder taken from reference TRBV30 and TRBJ2-3, is SQTIHQWPATLVQPVGSPLSLECTVEGTSNPNLYWYRQAAGRGLQLLFYSVGIGQISSEVPQNLSASRPQDRQFILSSKKLLLSDSGFYLCAWSVAPGRSTDTQYFGPGTRLTVL.

This clone was counted only a few times. The chain has TRBV21-1 and TRBJ1-3; the table's D gene call, TRBD1, was not cross checked with the DNA. TRBV21-1 is reported as a pseudogene. This CDR3 spans 14 amino acids. In nucleotides, the CDR3 is TGTGCCAGCACCACAGGGTGGCCTGGAAACACCATATATTTT. It codes for CASTTGWPGNTIYF.

This clone has only a few counts. The CDR3 coding sequence is TGTGCCAGCAGCATCGGGAGGGCCGAGGAGCCCGACCGCAATGAGCAGTTCTTC. Translating it yields CASSIGRAEEPDRNEQFF. The gene calls are TRBV7-9 and TRBJ2-1; 8 bases agree with TRBD2. The V gene end was trimmed by 5 bases and the J gene end by 6 bases; junction bases not matched to a gene: 18. The CDR3 runs to 18 residues. Germline lookup yields CDR1 SEHNR and CDR2 FQNEAQ (reference sequence).

The chain joins TRBV7-8 to TRBJ1-4; no clear D gene. The CDR3 contains 15 residues. Trimming stripped 0 bases from V and 6 bases from J, with 11 bases between. CDR1 SGHVS and CDR2 FQNEAQ come from the germline V gene. The DNA of the CDR3 is TGTGCCAGCAGCTTAGCTAGGACGGAGGATGAAAAACTGTTTTTT. It encodes CASSLARTEDEKLFF.

J is TRBJ2-7 and V is TRBV27; D unresolved. CDR3 length: 13 residues. Germline values: CDR1 MNHEY, CDR2 SMNVEV (reference sequence). Trimming removed 6 bases from V and 0 bases from J, with 9 bases in between. CDR3 nucleotides: TGTGCCAGCAGAGCAATGAGCTCCTACGAGCAGTACTTC. Its translation is CASRAMSSYEQYF.

The genes are TRBV27 and TRBJ2-7; possible D gene TRBD1, 6 bases. Germline CDR1 reads MNHEY; CDR2 reads SMNVEV (reference sequence). CDR3 size: 18 residues. Trimming cost V 4 bases and J 2 bases, with 24 bases left between them. DNA for the CDR3: TGTGCCAGCAGTTATGCAGTGGGCGAGGGGGATATCCCCTACGAGCAGTACTTC. Protein sequence: CASSYAVGEGDIPYEQYF.

The chain combines TRBV7-8 with TRBJ2-1, with a weak D call TRBD2 (5 bases). V lost 5 bases to trimming and J lost 2 bases, with 28 bases between them. Germline CDR1 is SGHVS and CDR2 is FQNEAQ. The CDR3 has 20 amino acids. In DNA form, the CDR3 reads TGTGCCAGCAGCCCATGGGCGGTCTATACGGGGTCGATCCCCTACAATGAGCAGTTCTTC. It yields the protein CASSPWAVYTGSIPYNEQFF.

The rearrangement uses TRBV11-2 and TRBJ2-7, with D unresolved. This CDR3 region has 16 residues. The V gene lost 5 bases and the J gene lost 2 bases, with 19 bases spanning the gap. Germline values: CDR1 SGHAT, CDR2 FQNNGV. The CDR3 sequence: CASSLVPLTSPYEQYF. As DNA, the CDR3 is TGTGCCAGCAGCCTAGTGCCCCTTACTTCCCCCTACGAGCAGTACTTC.

This clone showed up just once. J is TRBJ1-2 and V is TRBV28, with D hard to call. From germline, CDR1 is MDHEN and CDR2 SYDVKM. The CDR3 contains 13 residues. V was clipped by 4 bases and J by 4 bases, with 10 bases between them. CDR3 amino acids: CASSSEGSYGYTF. The DNA for the CDR3 is TGTGCCAGCAGTTCCGAGGGCAGCTATGGCTACACCTTC.

J is TRBJ2-2 and V is TRBV13; 13 nucleotides match TRBD2. CDR3 size: 19 residues. V was pared by 5 bases and J by 0 bases, with 9 bases of the junction left unmatched. CDR1 is PRHDT and CDR2 is FYEKMQ in the germline V gene (reference sequence). Here the CDR3 reads CASSPNPGLAGPNTGELFF. CDR3 DNA: TGTGCCAGCAGCCCTAACCCGGGACTAGCGGGACCGAACACCGGGGAGCTGTTTTTT.

The table lists this clone with a count of one. In DNA form, the CDR3 reads TGTGCCAGCAGCTTGGGGTCAGGGAATACCAATCAGCCCCAGCATTTT. Its translation is CASSLGSGNTNQPQHF. The chain carries TRBV5-6 and TRBJ1-5; D may be TRBD1 (5 bases). Germline-derived CDR1 and CDR2 are SGHDT and YYEEEE. The V gene lost 0 bases and the J gene lost 3 bases, with 13 bases spanning the gap. This CDR3 is built from 16 residues.

This clone was seen a single time. The J gene is TRBJ2-3, the V gene TRBV7-2; 7 bases line up with TRBD1. The CDR3 extends over 16 amino acids. V gave up 1 base and J gave up 2 bases; unmatched junction bases: 6. The V gene's germline CDR1 is SGHTA and CDR2 FQGNSA. CDR3 sequence (DNA): TGTGCCAGCAGCTTAGTTCCCGGACAGGACACAGATACGCAGTATTTT. Translated, it gives CASSLVPGQDTDTQYF.

This clone has a handful of counts. The chain combines TRBV4-3 with TRBJ1-3; unclear D gene. The CDR3 spans 15 residues. V was shortened by 1 base and J by 0 bases, with 7 bases between the two germline ends. From germline, CDR1 is LGHNA and CDR2 YSLEER. The CDR3 is CASSQVEFSGNTIYF. Written as DNA, the CDR3 is TGCGCCAGCAGCCAAGTTGAGTTCTCTGGAAACACCATATATTTT.

V gene TRBV19 combines with J gene TRBJ2-7; unclear D gene. Germline V gives CDR1 LNHDA, CDR2 SQIVND (reference sequence). The CDR3 extends over 13 amino acids. V dropped 1 base and J dropped 0 bases, with 4 bases sitting between them. CDR3 protein: CASSIALSYEQYF. The CDR3 DNA sequence: TGTGCCAGTAGTATAGCCCTCTCCTACGAGCAGTACTTC. Full variable domain (outside the CDR3, taken from reference TRBV19 and TRBJ2-7): DGGITQSPKYLFRKEGQNVTLSCEQNLNHDAMYWYRQDPGQGLRLIYYSQIVNDFQKGDIAEGYSVSREKKESFPLTVTSAQKNPTAFYLCASSIALSYEQYFGPGTRLTVT.

The chain employs TRBV29-1 and TRBJ2-1; D is uncertain. V lost 1 base and J lost 6, with 7 bases in between. There are 12 residues in the CDR3. Per germline, CDR1 SQVTM and CDR2 ANQGSEA. The CDR3 coding sequence is TGCAGCGTTGAAGGCCCGGGCAATGAGCAGTTCTTC. It translates to CSVEGPGNEQFF.

V usage is TRBV5-1 and J usage is TRBJ1-4; D unresolved. V lost 0 bases and J 10 bases, leaving 16 bases between the germline ends. The CDR3 covers 15 residues. CDR1 SGHRS and CDR2 YFSETQ come from the germline V gene. The CDR3 sequence is CASSLGTEPKGKLFF. In DNA, the CDR3 is TGCGCCAGCAGCTTGGGAACAGAACCCAAAGGAAAACTGTTTTTT.

The rearrangement links TRBV15 to TRBJ2-4, with 9 bases identical to TRBD1. The CDR3 totals 17 residues. The V gene's germline CDR1 is LNHNV and CDR2 YYDKDF (reference sequence). V lost 2 bases, J lost 4 bases, and 9 bases stayed unmatched. The CDR3 nucleotides read TGTGCCACCAGCAGAAGGTGGGGACAGGGCCCGAAAAACATTCAGTACTTC. Protein: CATSRRWGQGPKNIQYF. The full variable domain, completed using reference TRBV15 and TRBJ2-4, is DAMVIQNPRYQVTQFGKPVTLSCSQTLNHNVMYWYQQKSSQAPKLLFHYYDKDFNNEADTPDNFQSRRPNTSFCFLDIRSPGLGDTAMYLCATSRRWGQGPKNIQYFGAGTRLSVL.

The chain uses TRBV5-4 and TRBJ2-1; 7 bases align to TRBD2. Germline CDR1 and CDR2: SGHNT and YYREEE (reference sequence). CDR3 length: 17 residues. V was clipped by 2 bases and J by 4 bases; unmatched bases: 12. The CDR3 nucleotides read TGTGCCAGCAGCTTTTTTGTCGGGAGGAGAGTTTACAATGAGCAGTTCTTC. Translated, it gives CASSFFVGRRVYNEQFF.

The chain has TRBV6-1 and TRBJ1-1, with 8 positions matching TRBD1. The CDR3 spans 15 residues. Germline V gene sequence: CDR1 MNHNS, CDR2 SASEGT. V gave up 2 bases and J gave up 4 bases; unmatched junction bases: 6. CDR3 residues: CASSERAGGSTEAFF. CDR3 in DNA: TGTGCCAGCAGTGAACGCGCAGGGGGCTCCACTGAAGCTTTCTTT.

This chain links TRBV5-3 with TRBJ1-1, with D perhaps matching TRBD1 (5 bases). TRBV5-3 is noted as an ORF with a role that remains uncertain. Trimming shortened V by 8 bases and J by 6 bases, and 20 bases separated the two germline ends. There are 14 residues in the CDR3. The CDR3 bases are TGTGCCAGGCCCCACGGGACTTCGAGGGCTGAAGCTTTCTTT. It is translated as CARPHGTSRAEAFF.